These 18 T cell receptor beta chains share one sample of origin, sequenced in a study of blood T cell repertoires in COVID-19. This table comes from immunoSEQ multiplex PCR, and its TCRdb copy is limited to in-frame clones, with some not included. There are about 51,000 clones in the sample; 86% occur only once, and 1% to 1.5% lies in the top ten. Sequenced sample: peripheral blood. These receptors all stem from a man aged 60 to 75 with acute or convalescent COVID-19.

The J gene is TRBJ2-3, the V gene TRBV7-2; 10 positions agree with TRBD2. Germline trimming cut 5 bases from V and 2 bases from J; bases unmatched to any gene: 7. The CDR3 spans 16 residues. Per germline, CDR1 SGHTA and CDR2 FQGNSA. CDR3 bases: TGTGCCAGCAGCGACAGGCTAGCGGGAGTCACAGATACGCAGTATTTT. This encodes CASSDRLAGVTDTQYF.

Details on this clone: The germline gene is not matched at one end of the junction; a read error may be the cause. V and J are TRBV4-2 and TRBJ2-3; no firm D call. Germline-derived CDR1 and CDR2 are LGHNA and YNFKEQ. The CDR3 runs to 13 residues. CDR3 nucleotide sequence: TGTGCCAGCAGCCAAGATGTTGAGACTCTTCGGTGTTTT. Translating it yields CASSQDVETLRCF.

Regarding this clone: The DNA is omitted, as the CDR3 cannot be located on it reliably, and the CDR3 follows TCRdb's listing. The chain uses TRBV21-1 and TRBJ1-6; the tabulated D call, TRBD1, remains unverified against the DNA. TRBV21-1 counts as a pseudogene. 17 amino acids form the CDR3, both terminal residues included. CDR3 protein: CASSETGYDCGNSPLHF.

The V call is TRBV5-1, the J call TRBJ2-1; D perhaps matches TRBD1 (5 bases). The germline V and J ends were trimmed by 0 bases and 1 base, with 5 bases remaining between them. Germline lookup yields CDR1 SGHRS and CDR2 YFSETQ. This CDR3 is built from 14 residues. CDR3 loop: CASSLEGSYNEQFF. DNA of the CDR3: TGCGCCAGCAGCTTGGAGGGGTCCTACAATGAGCAGTTCTTC.

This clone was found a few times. For the CDR3, the DNA is TGCGCCAGCAGCCAAGCGTTCGCGGTAAGGACTGGAAACACCATATATTTT. Translating it yields CASSQAFAVRTGNTIYF. The V call is TRBV4-3, the J call TRBJ1-3; unclear D gene. CDR1 LGHNA and CDR2 YSLEER come from the germline V gene. V lost 1 base and J lost 2, with 15 bases in between. The CDR3 extends over 17 amino acids.

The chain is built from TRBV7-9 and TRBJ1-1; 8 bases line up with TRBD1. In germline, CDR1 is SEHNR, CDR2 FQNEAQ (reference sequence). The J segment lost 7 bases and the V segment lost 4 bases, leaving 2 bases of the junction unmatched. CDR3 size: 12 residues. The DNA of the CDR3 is TGTGCCAGCAGCTCCGACAGGGGTGAAGCTTTCTTT. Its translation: CASSSDRGEAFF.

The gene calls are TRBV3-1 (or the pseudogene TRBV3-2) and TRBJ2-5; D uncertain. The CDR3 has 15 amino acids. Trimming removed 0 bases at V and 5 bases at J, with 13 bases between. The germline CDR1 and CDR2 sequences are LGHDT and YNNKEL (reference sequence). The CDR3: CASSQDGLVRETQYF. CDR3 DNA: TGTGCCAGCAGCCAAGATGGGCTGGTCCGGGAGACCCAGTACTTC.

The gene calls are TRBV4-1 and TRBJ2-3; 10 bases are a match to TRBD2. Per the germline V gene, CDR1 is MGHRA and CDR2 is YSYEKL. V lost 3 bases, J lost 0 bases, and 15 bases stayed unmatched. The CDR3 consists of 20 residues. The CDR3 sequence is CASSHPPGASGGLSTDTQYF. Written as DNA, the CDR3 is TGCGCCAGCAGCCACCCCCCGGGGGCTAGCGGGGGCCTGAGCACAGATACGCAGTATTTT.

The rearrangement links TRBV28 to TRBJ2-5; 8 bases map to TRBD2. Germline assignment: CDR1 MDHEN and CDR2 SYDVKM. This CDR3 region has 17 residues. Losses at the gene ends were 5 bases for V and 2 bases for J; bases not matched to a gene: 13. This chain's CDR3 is CASSRPGSASGQETQYF. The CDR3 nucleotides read TGTGCCAGCAGTCGACCAGGCTCGGCTAGCGGGCAAGAGACCCAGTACTTC.

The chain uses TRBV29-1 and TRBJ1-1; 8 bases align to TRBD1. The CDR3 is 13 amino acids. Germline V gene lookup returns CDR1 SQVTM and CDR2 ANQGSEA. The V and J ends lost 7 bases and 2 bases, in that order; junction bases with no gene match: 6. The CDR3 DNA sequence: TGCAGCGGTGGGGACAGGTCCAACACTGAAGCTTTCTTT. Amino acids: CSGGDRSNTEAFF.

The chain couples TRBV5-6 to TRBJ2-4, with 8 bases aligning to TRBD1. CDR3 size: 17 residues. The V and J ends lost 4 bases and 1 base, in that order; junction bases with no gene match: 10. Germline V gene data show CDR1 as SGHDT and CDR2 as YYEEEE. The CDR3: CASSGLGQARAKNIQYF. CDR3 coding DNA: TGTGCCAGCAGCGGACTGGGACAGGCTCGTGCCAAAAACATTCAGTACTTC.

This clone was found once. The CDR3 is CAIRGQWGGYTF. The DNA of the CDR3 is TGTGCCATCAGGGGACAGTGGGGAGGCTACACCTTC. The chain has TRBV10-3 and TRBJ1-2, with 7 bases fitting TRBD1. V lost 6 bases, J lost 8 bases, and 6 bases stayed unmatched. The germline V gene has CDR1 ENHRY and CDR2 SYGVKD. CDR3 length: 12 amino acids.

DNA of the CDR3: TGTGCCAGCAGCCGGAGGTACCCAAAACTTCCCTTCGGGGCTTTCTTT. This gives the protein CASSRRYPKLPFGAFF. The chain combines TRBV28 with TRBJ1-1; D remains ambiguous. The CDR3 extends over 16 amino acids. V lost 6 bases and J 11 bases, leaving 28 bases between the germline ends. Germline values: CDR1 MDHEN, CDR2 SYDVKM.

The chain's CDR3 is CSVEDGDPLGQHF. The CDR3 DNA sequence: TGCAGCGTTGAAGACGGTGACCCACTCGGGCAGCATTTT. The chain carries TRBV29-1 and TRBJ1-5; unclear D gene. Per the germline V gene, CDR1 is SQVTM and CDR2 is ANQGSEA. Trimming cost V 0 bases and J 13 bases, with 16 bases left between them. The CDR3 runs 13 residues.

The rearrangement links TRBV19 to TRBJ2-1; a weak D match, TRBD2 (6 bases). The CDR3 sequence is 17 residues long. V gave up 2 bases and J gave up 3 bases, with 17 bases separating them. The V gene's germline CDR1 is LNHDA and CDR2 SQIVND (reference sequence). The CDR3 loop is CASSILSVPSVYNEQFF. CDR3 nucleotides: TGTGCCAGTAGTATACTCTCCGTCCCTAGCGTCTACAATGAGCAGTTCTTC.

Here the CDR3 reads CASSPSPKPYEQYF. For the CDR3, the DNA is TGTGCCAGCTCACCTAGTCCGAAACCCTACGAGCAGTACTTC. V is TRBV18 and J is TRBJ2-7; D remains unclear. CDR1 is KGHSH and CDR2 is LQKENI in the germline V gene. The V end lost 3 bases, the J end lost 2 bases, and 11 bases lay between the germline ends. This CDR3 has 14 residues.

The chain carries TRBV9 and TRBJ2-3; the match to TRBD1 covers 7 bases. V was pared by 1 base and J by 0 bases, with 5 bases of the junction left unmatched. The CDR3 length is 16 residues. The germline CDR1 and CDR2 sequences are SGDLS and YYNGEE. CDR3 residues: CASSVFQGVSTDTQYF. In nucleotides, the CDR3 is TGTGCCAGCAGCGTATTTCAGGGGGTCAGCACAGATACGCAGTATTTT.

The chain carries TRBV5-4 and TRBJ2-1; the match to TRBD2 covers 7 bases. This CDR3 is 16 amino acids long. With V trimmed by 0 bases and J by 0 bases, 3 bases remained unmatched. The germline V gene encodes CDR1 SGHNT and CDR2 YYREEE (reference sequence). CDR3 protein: CASSLGLADSYNEQFF. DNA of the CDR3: TGTGCCAGCAGCTTGGGGCTAGCGGACTCCTACAATGAGCAGTTCTTC.